Each of the 4 T cell receptor beta chains below was sequenced from the same sample in a study of OX40 agonist ivuxolimab in advanced cancers. TCRdb's table, derived via immunoSEQ multiplex PCR, lists solely in-frame clones and lacks some. The profile shows 80,000 to 100,000 clones, approximately 90% of them singletons. Sequenced material: CD4+ or CD8+ T cells sorted from blood, taken in a trial of the OX40 agonist ivuxolimab. The receptor set was obtained from an adult with an advanced solid tumor such as melanoma, head and neck, liver or kidney cancer.

This clone was detected only once. The chain links TRBV5-6 to TRBJ2-2; no clear D gene. This CDR3 contains 16 residues. Germline loops: CDR1 SGHDT, CDR2 YYEEEE. Trimming removed 6 bases at V and 0 bases at J, with 15 bases between. The chain's CDR3 is CASNNEDAANTGELFF. CDR3 sequence (DNA): TGTGCCAGCAACAACGAGGACGCCGCGAACACCGGGGAGCTGTTTTTT.

This chain connects TRBV27 to TRBJ2-3; TRBD2 matches 7 bases. The V gene's germline CDR1 is MNHEY and CDR2 SMNVEV (reference sequence). The V segment lost 5 bases and the J segment 1 base; nucleotides outside the gene matches: 9. The CDR3 consists of 16 residues. CDR3 sequence reads: CASSTLGLVGTDTQYF. Written as DNA, the CDR3 is TGTGCCAGCAGTACCCTCGGACTAGTAGGCACAGATACGCAGTATTTT.

V and J are TRBV6-1 and TRBJ1-1, with unresolved D. Germline CDR1 reads MNHNS; CDR2 reads SASEGT. Trimming took off 6 bases at V and 8 bases at J, with 10 bases between the two ends. CDR3 length: 11 amino acids. The CDR3: CASSPTYEAFF. The CDR3 nucleotides read TGTGCCAGCAGCCCGACATACGAAGCTTTCTTT.

The chain combines TRBV7-2 with TRBJ2-7; 9 bases fit TRBD1. V was clipped by 5 bases and J by 0 bases; unmatched bases: 17. The CDR3 covers 19 residues. Per the germline V gene, CDR1 is SGHTA and CDR2 is FQGNSA. CDR3 bases: TGTGCCAGCAGCGGAAGGGACAGGGTGGCGGCGCACGCCTCCTACGAGCAGTACTTC. Amino acid sequence: CASSGRDRVAAHASYEQYF.